The 27 T cell receptor beta chains given below trace back to one sample, sequenced in a study of resident and recirculating memory T cells in vitiligo. The repertoire was sequenced with immunoSEQ multiplex PCR; TCRdb's copy has only in-frame clones and lacks some. There are around 76,000 clones in the sample; approximately 91% occur only once, and just under 5% lies in the top ten. Material for sequencing was blood. Receptors originate from a male donor with vitiligo.

V and J are TRBV18 and TRBJ1-1; TRBD1 matches at 10 bases. The CDR3 sequence is 16 residues long. V lost 3 bases and J lost 1; bases outside the gene matches: 5. CDR1 is KGHSH, CDR2 LQKENI, per germline. CDR3 amino acids: CASSPGQGTRNTEAFF. The CDR3 DNA sequence: TGTGCCAGCTCACCGGGACAGGGGACACGGAACACTGAAGCTTTCTTT.

The CDR3 region is CASNLLGGDYGYTF. CDR3 coding DNA: TGTGCCAGCAACCTTCTTGGAGGGGACTATGGCTACACCTTC. This chain connects TRBV2 to TRBJ1-2, with a weak D call TRBD1 (5 bases). Per germline, CDR1 SNHLY and CDR2 FYNNEI. V was trimmed by 7 bases and J by 3 bases, leaving 15 bases between them. CDR3 size: 14 residues.

Here the CDR3 DNA reads TGTGCCAGCAGCCCCTTGGGGACAGGCGGCAATGAGCAGTTCTTC. This encodes CASSPLGTGGNEQFF. J is TRBJ2-1 and V is TRBV7-3, with 8 bases matching TRBD1. J gave up 6 bases and V 5 bases, and 9 bases lay outside the gene matches. Per the germline V gene, CDR1 is SGHTA and CDR2 is FQGTGA. CDR3 length equals 15 residues.

This sequence joins TRBV19 and TRBJ2-1, with 10 bases aligning to TRBD2. CDR3 length equals 15 residues. The ends lost 3 bases at V and 4 bases at J; junction bases unmatched: 3. Germline-derived CDR1 and CDR2 are LNHDA and SQIVND (reference sequence). This CDR3 reads CASSISGGRYNEQFF. The CDR3 coding sequence is TGTGCCAGTAGTATTAGCGGGGGGAGGTACAATGAGCAGTTCTTC.

The chain is built from TRBV19 and TRBJ2-4; TRBD1 aligns across 12 bases. Germline CDR1 and CDR2: LNHDA and SQIVND (reference sequence). The CDR3 has 17 amino acids. V lost 3 bases and J lost 2; bases outside the gene matches: 5. The CDR3: CASSMGQGAGTKNIQYF. For the CDR3, the DNA is TGTGCCAGTAGTATGGGACAGGGGGCCGGAACCAAAAACATTCAGTACTTC. The whole variable domain, remainder taken from reference TRBV19 and TRBJ2-4, is DGGITQSPKYLFRKEGQNVTLSCEQNLNHDAMYWYRQDPGQGLRLIYYSQIVNDFQKGDIAEGYSVSREKKESFPLTVTSAQKNPTAFYLCASSMGQGAGTKNIQYFGAGTRLSVL.

The rearrangement uses TRBV2 and TRBJ1-4, with 9 bases that match TRBD1. V trimming: 6 bases; J trimming: 7 bases; junction bases outside the gene matches: 12. CDR3 length equals 16 residues. Germline V gene data show CDR1 as SNHLY and CDR2 as FYNNEI. CDR3 nucleotides: TGTGCCAGCAGCCGTCCCGGGACAGGGTATGGTGAAAAACTGTTTTTT. It codes for CASSRPGTGYGEKLFF.

This clone was seen once. The rearrangement uses TRBV6-5 and TRBJ1-6; D is undetermined. This CDR3 spans 13 amino acids. Per the germline V gene, CDR1 is MNHEY and CDR2 is SVGAGI. Trimming took off 5 bases at V and 8 bases at J, with 10 bases between the two ends. The CDR3 spells CASSPLSHSPLHF. DNA for the CDR3: TGTGCCAGCAGTCCTCTCTCCCATTCACCCCTCCACTTT.

V and J are TRBV7-3 and TRBJ2-3; 7 bases fit TRBD2. Looked up from germline, CDR1 is SGHTA and CDR2 is FQGTGA. The V segment lost 5 bases and the J segment 11 bases; nucleotides outside the gene matches: 10. The CDR3 runs to 13 residues. CDR3 nucleotide sequence: TGTGCCAGCAGCCCTCGCGCGGGGGATTGGCAGTATTTT. Encoded protein: CASSPRAGDWQYF. Full variable domain (missing parts from reference TRBV7-3 and TRBJ2-3): GAGVSQTPSNKVTEKGKYVELRCDPISGHTALYWYRQSLGQGPEFLIYFQGTGAADDSGLPNDRFFAVRPEGSVSTLKIQRTERGDSAVYLCASSPRAGDWQYFGPGTRLTVL.

This sequence joins TRBV7-9 and TRBJ2-7; 10 positions agree with TRBD1. The CDR3 is made up of 15 amino acids. J was trimmed by 6 bases and V by 4 bases; bases with no gene match: 9. Germline CDR1 SEHNR, CDR2 FQNEAQ (reference sequence). The CDR3 nucleotides are TGTGCCAGCAGCTCCCCGGGACAGGGGATAGGCGAGCAGTACTTC. Amino acids: CASSSPGQGIGEQYF.

The rearrangement links TRBV5-6 to TRBJ1-2, with D perhaps TRBD1 (5 bases). V dropped 0 bases and J dropped 7 bases, with 10 bases sitting between them. The CDR3 contains 13 residues. Per germline, CDR1 SGHDT and CDR2 YYEEEE. The CDR3 protein is CASSLADRSGYTF. DNA of the CDR3: TGTGCCAGCAGCTTGGCCGACAGAAGTGGCTACACCTTC. Filled out from reference TRBV5-6 and TRBJ1-2, the complete variable domain reads DAGVTQSPTHLIKTRGQQVTLRCSPKSGHDTVSWYQQALGQGPQFIFQYYEEEERQRGNFPDRFSGHQFPNYSSELNVNALLLGDSALYLCASSLADRSGYTFGSGTRLTVV.

CDR3 residues: CASSSDRGSYEQYF. The DNA of the CDR3 is TGTGCCAGCAGCTCGGACAGGGGGTCCTACGAGCAGTACTTC. The V call is TRBV7-9, the J call TRBJ2-7; 10 bases are shared with TRBD1. The germline CDR1 and CDR2 sequences are SEHNR and FQNEAQ (reference sequence). J was trimmed by 1 base and V by 4 bases; bases with no gene match: 1. The CDR3 spans 14 residues.

This chain links TRBV18 with TRBJ1-3, with a tentative D call TRBD1 (6 bases). With 1 base removed from V and 0 bases from J, the gap between germline ends came to 13 bases. The CDR3 has 17 amino acids. Germline V gives CDR1 KGHSH, CDR2 LQKENI. CDR3: CASSPQTQGLSGNTIYF. The CDR3 DNA sequence: TGTGCCAGCTCACCACAAACACAGGGCCTCTCTGGAAACACCATATATTTT.

The gene calls are TRBV6-1 and TRBJ1-2; 7 bases line up with TRBD1. Trimming removed 1 base from V and 8 bases from J; junction bases left unmatched: 7. Germline V gene lookup returns CDR1 MNHNS and CDR2 SASEGT. The length of the CDR3 is 14 residues. CDR3 sequence (DNA): TGTGCCAGCAGTGAAGGTGGAGGGGGCGAAGGCTACACCTTC. Translated, it gives CASSEGGGGEGYTF.

V is TRBV4-1 and J is TRBJ2-1, with a possible D match to TRBD1 (6 bases). CDR1 MGHRA and CDR2 YSYEKL come from the germline V gene. The CDR3 is 17 amino acids. Trimming took 4 bases from V and 7 from J, leaving 23 bases between them. The CDR3 is CASSPGSARGWINEQFF. CDR3 coding DNA: TGCGCCAGCAGCCCCGGTTCGGCCAGGGGTTGGATAAATGAGCAGTTCTTC.

The chain uses TRBV5-1 and TRBJ1-1; the D gene is possibly TRBD1 (6 bases). The ends were cut back, 0 bases at V and 6 bases at J, with 12 bases in the middle. The CDR3 contains 14 residues. From germline, CDR1 is SGHRS and CDR2 YFSETQ. Written as DNA, the CDR3 is TGCGCCAGCAGCTTGGTTACAGGGCTCGCTGAAGCTTTCTTT. This encodes CASSLVTGLAEAFF.

The V and J genes are TRBV7-3 and TRBJ2-2; D might be TRBD2 (7 bases). V was pared by 0 bases and J by 7 bases, with 12 bases between. The CDR3 has 15 residues. Germline V gene data show CDR1 as SGHTA and CDR2 as FQGTGA. CDR3 coding DNA: TGTGCCAGCAGCTTAACGGGAGGGGGAAGCGGGGAGCTGTTTTTT. Its translation is CASSLTGGGSGELFF.

This chain connects TRBV13 to TRBJ2-2; TRBD2 matches at 12 bases. There are 21 residues in the CDR3. Germline CDR1 PRHDT, CDR2 FYEKMQ (reference sequence). The junction had 15 bases not matched to a gene; V was cut back by 3 bases and J by 1 base. The chain's CDR3 is CASSFSIGMTSGGKNTGELFF. As DNA, the CDR3 is TGTGCCAGCAGCTTCTCTATCGGAATGACTAGCGGGGGAAAGAACACCGGGGAGCTGTTTTTT.

The chain couples TRBV10-3 to TRBJ2-2; 7 nucleotides agree with TRBD1. This CDR3 has 14 amino acids. Germline V gene sequence: CDR1 ENHRY, CDR2 SYGVKD. The V and J ends lost 5 bases and 5 bases, in that order; junction bases with no gene match: 5. The CDR3 is CAISQQGSTGELFF. The CDR3 nucleotides read TGTGCCATCAGTCAACAGGGGAGTACCGGGGAGCTGTTTTTT.

The V gene is TRBV4-1, the J gene TRBJ1-4; 9 nucleotides match TRBD1. Germline-derived CDR1 and CDR2 are MGHRA and YSYEKL. After removal of 8 bases from V and 8 bases from J, the junction contained 12 bases not matched to a gene. This CDR3 region has 15 residues. The CDR3 region has the DNA TGCGCCAGCGGGACCGGGACAGGGAATAACGAAAAACTGTTTTTT. Encoded protein: CASGTGTGNNEKLFF.

This chain joins TRBV6-5 and TRBJ2-7; possible D gene TRBD2, 6 bases. The CDR3 loop spans 13 amino acids. The V end was cut by 6 bases, the J end by 3 bases, with 12 bases between. CDR1 and CDR2 from the germline V gene are MNHEY and SVGAGI. CDR3 sequence: CASSPREVYEQYF. CDR3 nucleotides: TGTGCCAGCAGCCCCAGGGAGGTCTACGAGCAGTACTTC.

The chain combines TRBV6-5 with TRBJ1-1; the D gene is possibly TRBD1 (6 bases). The germline V gene has CDR1 MNHEY and CDR2 SVGAGI. V lost 2 bases, J lost 2 bases, and 12 bases lay in between. The CDR3 runs to 15 residues. Written as DNA, the CDR3 is TGTGCCAGCAGTTACGAACACAGGGAAAACACTGAAGCTTTCTTT. Amino acid sequence: CASSYEHRENTEAFF.

This clone has a handful of counts. The chain couples TRBV14 to TRBJ1-5, with D possibly being TRBD1 (5 bases). The V end was cut by 2 bases, the J end by 7 bases, with 9 bases between. CDR3 length: 13 residues. Germline CDR1 SGHDN, CDR2 FVKESK. This CDR3 is CASSQTDSQPQHF. Here the CDR3 DNA reads TGTGCCAGCAGCCAAACCGACAGCCAGCCCCAGCATTTT. The full variable domain, completed using reference TRBV14 and TRBJ1-5, is EAGVTQFPSHSVIEKGQTVTLRCDPISGHDNLYWYRRVMGKEIKFLLHFVKESKQDESGMPNNRFLAERTGGTYSTLKVQPAELEDSGVYFCASSQTDSQPQHFGDGTRLSIL.

As for this clone: Mismatch with germline at one junction end may stem from a read error. The chain employs TRBV6-5 and TRBJ1-4, with a possible D match to TRBD1 (6 bases). CDR3 length: 12 residues. Looked up from germline, CDR1 is MNHEY and CDR2 is SVGAGI. Written as DNA, the CDR3 is TGTGTCAGCACAACAGGGTCTGAAAAACTGTTTTTT. Protein: CVSTTGSEKLFF.

The table lists this clone with a count of one. The CDR3 here is CASSYRVKKQEAFF. The CDR3 DNA sequence: TGCGCCAGCAGCTACAGGGTGAAAAAACAGGAAGCTTTCTTT. The chain employs TRBV4-1 and TRBJ1-1; D may be TRBD1 (6 bases). This CDR3 has 14 residues. Looked up from germline, CDR1 is MGHRA and CDR2 is YSYEKL. V gave up 5 bases and J gave up 8 bases, with 18 bases separating them.

The chain is built from TRBV5-1 and TRBJ2-1; D is perhaps TRBD1 (7 bases). The CDR3 contains 14 residues. The ends were cut back, 3 bases at V and 3 bases at J, with 10 bases in the middle. Germline assignment: CDR1 SGHRS and CDR2 YFSETQ. The CDR3 loop is CASSWGDSYNEQFF. DNA for the CDR3: TGCGCCAGCAGCTGGGGGGACAGCTACAATGAGCAGTTCTTC. Looking up the rest from reference TRBV5-1 and TRBJ2-1 gives the full variable domain: KAGVTQTPRYLIKTRGQQVTLSCSPISGHRSVSWYQQTPGQGLQFLFEYFSETQRNKGNFPGRFSGRQFSNSRSEMNVSTLELGDSALYLCASSWGDSYNEQFFGPGTRLTVL.

The rearrangement links TRBV28 to TRBJ1-2, with TRBD1 matching 9 bases. V was clipped by 4 bases and J by 6 bases; unmatched bases: 6. CDR1 and CDR2 (germline): MDHEN, SYDVKM. The CDR3 extends over 14 amino acids. CDR3 sequence: CASSSGQGVNGYTF. The CDR3 coding sequence is TGTGCCAGCAGTTCGGGACAGGGCGTAAATGGCTACACCTTC.

The chain has TRBV25-1 and TRBJ1-2, with TRBD1 as a possible D gene (5 bases). V was pared by 4 bases and J by 2 bases, with 11 bases between. This CDR3 is built from 14 residues. CDR1 is MGHDK and CDR2 is SYGVNS in the germline V gene. The DNA of the CDR3 is TGTGCCAGCAGTGGCGGACAAGGAAACTATGGCTACACCTTC. It encodes CASSGGQGNYGYTF.